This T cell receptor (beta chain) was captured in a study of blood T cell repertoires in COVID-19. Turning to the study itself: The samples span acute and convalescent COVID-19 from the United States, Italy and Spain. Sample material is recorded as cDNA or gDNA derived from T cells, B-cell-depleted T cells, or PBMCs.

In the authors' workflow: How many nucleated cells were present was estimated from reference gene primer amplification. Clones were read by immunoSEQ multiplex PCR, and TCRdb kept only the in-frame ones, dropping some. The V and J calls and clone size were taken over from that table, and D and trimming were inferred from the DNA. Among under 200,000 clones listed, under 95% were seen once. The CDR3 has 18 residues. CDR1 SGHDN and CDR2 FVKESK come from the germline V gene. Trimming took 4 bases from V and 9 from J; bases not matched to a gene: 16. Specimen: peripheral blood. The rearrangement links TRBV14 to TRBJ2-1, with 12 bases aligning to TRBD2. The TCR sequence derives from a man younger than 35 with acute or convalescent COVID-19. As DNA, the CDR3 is TGTGCCAGCAGCCTCAGACTTTCTAGCGGGAGGGCGGAGTCTGAGCAGTTCTTC. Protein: CASSLRLSSGRAESEQFF.